The 23 T cell receptor beta chains below all came from one sample that was sequenced in a study of cytomegalovirus exposure and HLA in healthy donors. This PCR relied on a set of 60 Vbeta primers and 13 Jbeta primers. Produced via immunoSEQ multiplex PCR; TCRdb's table is partial and in-frame only. The sample yields some 200,000 clones, roughly 68% seen once. The source material was PBMCs. The receptors shown here come from a woman aged 25 to 39 in good health and CMV-seronegative.

The rearrangement links TRBV5-1 to TRBJ2-2; 8 bases agree with TRBD1. Germline V gene lookup returns CDR1 SGHRS and CDR2 YFSETQ. V trimming: 7 bases; J trimming: 7 bases; junction bases outside the gene matches: 15. The CDR3 loop spans 16 amino acids. The CDR3 region is CASGDPGQGRIGELFF. The CDR3 nucleotides are TGCGCCAGCGGAGATCCCGGACAGGGAAGGATCGGGGAGCTGTTTTTT.

The chain recombines TRBV27 with TRBJ2-7, with 13 bases aligning to TRBD2. Germline CDR1 reads MNHEY; CDR2 reads SMNVEV (reference sequence). Trimming took 5 bases from V and 6 from J; bases not matched to a gene: 7. This CDR3 has 15 amino acids. CDR3: CASSKRLAGGGEQYF. CDR3 nucleotide sequence: TGTGCCAGCAGTAAACGACTAGCGGGAGGTGGCGAGCAGTACTTC.

As to this clone: A junction boundary mismatches the germline segment, possibly from a read error. V gene TRBV7-7 combines with J gene TRBJ2-5; 8 bases match TRBD2. This CDR3 is 14 amino acids long. Germline assignment: CDR1 SSHAT and CDR2 FNYEAQ (reference sequence). CDR3 amino acids: CASSQRGGQGTQYF. The CDR3 bases are TGTGCCAGCAGCCAACGGGGGGGGCAAGGGACCCAGTACTTC.

The chain carries TRBV19 and TRBJ2-1; tentative D call: TRBD2 (5 bases). Trimming removed 5 bases from V and 4 bases from J, with 9 bases in between. Germline V CDR1 and CDR2: LNHDA, SQIVND (reference sequence). The CDR3 consists of 13 residues. CDR3 nucleotides: TGTGCCAGTAGTTCCGGGGATTACAATGAGCAGTTCTTC. Its translation is CASSSGDYNEQFF.

The chain uses TRBV6-1 and TRBJ2-7; perhaps TRBD1 as D (6 bases). Per the germline V gene, CDR1 is MNHNS and CDR2 is SASEGT. This CDR3 has 14 residues. Trimming took off 6 bases at V and 4 bases at J, with 16 bases between the two ends. CDR3 sequence reads: CASSLLQGEYEQYF. The CDR3 region has the DNA TGTGCCAGCAGCCTGCTACAGGGCGAGTACGAGCAGTACTTC.

This chain connects TRBV13 to TRBJ1-1, with 9 bases that match TRBD1. This CDR3 has 15 residues. With V trimmed by 5 bases and J by 1 base, 5 bases remained unmatched. The germline V gene encodes CDR1 PRHDT and CDR2 FYEKMQ (reference sequence). The CDR3: CASSAIQGANTEAFF. The CDR3 nucleotides read TGTGCCAGCAGCGCGATACAGGGGGCGAACACTGAAGCTTTCTTT.

This chain connects TRBV7-8 to TRBJ1-2, with D unresolved. The CDR3 extends over 14 amino acids. Germline V gene sequence: CDR1 SGHVS, CDR2 FQNEAQ. V was pared by 5 bases and J by 4 bases, with 14 bases between. This CDR3 reads CASSPPPEGYGYTF. CDR3 sequence (DNA): TGTGCCAGCAGCCCACCACCGGAGGGCTATGGCTACACCTTC.

The chain has TRBV7-8 and TRBJ2-7, with D tentatively TRBD2 (5 bases). This CDR3 has 13 residues. V lost 5 bases and J lost 1, with 9 bases in between. The germline V gene encodes CDR1 SGHVS and CDR2 FQNEAQ. Written as DNA, the CDR3 is TGTGCCAGCAGCCCTCGCGGGTCCTACGAGCAGTACTTC. This encodes CASSPRGSYEQYF.

In this sample, this clone turned up a few times. This sequence joins TRBV10-3 and TRBJ2-7; 7 positions agree with TRBD2. V lost 5 bases to trimming and J lost 0 bases; unmatched junction nucleotides: 4. The germline V gene encodes CDR1 ENHRY and CDR2 SYGVKD. This CDR3 is 14 amino acids long. In nucleotides, the CDR3 is TGTGCCATCAGTAACCCTAGCGGCTCCTACGAGCAGTACTTC. Its translation: CAISNPSGSYEQYF.

This chain links TRBV7-2 with TRBJ2-6; D not resolved. Germline V lookup: CDR1 SGHTA, CDR2 FQGNSA. The V and J ends lost 7 bases and 1 base respectively, with 11 bases between them. The CDR3 is 15 amino acids. In nucleotides, the CDR3 is TGTGCCAGCACCCCCACGGGTTCTGGGGCCAACGTCCTGACTTTC. Its protein is CASTPTGSGANVLTF.

A single count supports this clone. The junction departs from the called germline gene at one end, perhaps through a read error. The genes are TRBV7-9 and TRBJ2-1, with D hard to call. The germline gives CDR1 SEHNR, CDR2 FQNEAQ (reference sequence). The CDR3 contains 12 residues. The CDR3 nucleotides read TGTGCCAGCAGCTTAGGGGCTTTGGGTAATGTCTTC. Translating it yields CASSLGALGNVF. The full variable domain, completed using reference TRBV7-9 and TRBJ2-1, is DTGVSQNPRHKITKRGQNVTFRCDPISEHNRLYWYRQTLGQGPEFLTYFQNEAQLEKSRLLSDRFSAERPKGSFSTLEIQRTEQGDSAMYLCASSLGALGNVFGPGTRLTVL.

The chain employs TRBV27 and TRBJ2-7, with a weak D call TRBD1 (6 bases). V was pared by 3 bases and J by 6 bases, with 15 bases between. This CDR3 spans 14 amino acids. Germline values: CDR1 MNHEY, CDR2 SMNVEV (reference sequence). The CDR3 coding sequence is TGTGCCAGCAGTTTTCTCCAGGGGCCGGGCGAGCAGTACTTC. Translation gives CASSFLQGPGEQYF.

The rearrangement joins TRBV6-5 to TRBJ2-7; no clear D. Between the trimmed V and J ends, which lost 7 bases and 3 bases, there was a span of 13 bases. CDR1 is MNHEY and CDR2 is SVGAGI in the germline V gene. CDR3 length: 13 amino acids. CDR3 in amino acids: CASTGSSNYEQYF. The CDR3 DNA sequence: TGTGCCAGCACGGGTAGCAGTAACTACGAGCAGTACTTC.

The chain carries TRBV7-2 and TRBJ2-7, with D tentatively TRBD2 (6 bases). Germline V gives CDR1 SGHTA, CDR2 FQGNSA. Trimming pared 2 bases from V and 1 base from J, leaving 9 bases between. CDR3 length equals 14 residues. Here the CDR3 reads CASSLLEGSYEQYF. The CDR3 DNA sequence: TGTGCCAGCAGCTTATTGGAGGGGTCCTACGAGCAGTACTTC.

This rearrangement joins TRBV5-6 to TRBJ2-3; 12 nucleotides align to TRBD2. With V trimmed by 0 bases and J by 6 bases, 2 bases remained unmatched. The V gene's germline CDR1 is SGHDT and CDR2 YYEEEE. The CDR3 sequence is 15 residues long. CDR3 region: CASSLALAGGDTQYF. The DNA for the CDR3 is TGTGCCAGCAGCTTGGCCCTAGCGGGGGGGGATACGCAGTATTTT.

The gene calls are TRBV19 and TRBJ2-7, with 9 bases that match TRBD1. J lost 6 bases, V lost 6 bases, and 3 bases had no gene match. CDR1 and CDR2 from the germline V gene are LNHDA and SQIVND (reference sequence). The CDR3 is 12 amino acids. The CDR3 nucleotides are TGTGCCAGTAGGCCGACAGGGGGCGAGCAGTACTTC. It translates to CASRPTGGEQYF.

The rearrangement links TRBV18 to TRBJ2-4; 9 bases map to TRBD2. CDR3 length: 14 amino acids. Looked up from germline, CDR1 is KGHSH and CDR2 is LQKENI. V shed 4 bases and J 8 bases; nucleotides not matched to a gene: 6. Here the CDR3 reads CASSQASGVHIQYF. Written as DNA, the CDR3 is TGTGCCAGCTCACAGGCTAGCGGGGTGCACATTCAGTACTTC.

The chain joins TRBV29-1 to TRBJ2-6; the D gene is possibly TRBD2 (5 bases). Trimming removed 0 bases from V and 4 bases from J, with 13 bases in between. The germline V gene has CDR1 SQVTM and CDR2 ANQGSEA. The CDR3 is 16 residues long. The CDR3 DNA follows: TGCAGCGTTGAAGAACGGGGTTTGAAAGGGGCCAACGTCCTGACTTTC. As protein: CSVEERGLKGANVLTF.

The chain combines TRBV15 with TRBJ2-2; 11 bases match TRBD2. The CDR3 consists of 18 residues. Trimming took 3 bases from V and 0 from J; bases not matched to a gene: 6. CDR1 is LNHNV and CDR2 is YYDKDF in the germline V gene (reference sequence). CDR3: CATSSPGLAVSNTGELFF. The CDR3 nucleotides read TGTGCCACCAGCAGCCCGGGACTAGCGGTGTCGAACACCGGGGAGCTGTTTTTT.

The J gene is TRBJ1-4, the V gene TRBV7-8, with D possibly matching TRBD1 (5 bases). Trimming shortened V by 2 bases and J by 1 base, and 14 bases separated the two germline ends. CDR1 is SGHVS and CDR2 is FQNEAQ in the germline V gene. The CDR3 loop spans 17 amino acids. CDR3 protein: CASSLIGGDGTNEKLFF. The CDR3 region has the DNA TGTGCCAGCAGCTTAATTGGGGGGGATGGAACTAATGAAAAACTGTTTTTT. The full variable domain, completed using reference TRBV7-8 and TRBJ1-4, is GAGVSQSPRYKVAKRGQDVALRCDPISGHVSLFWYQQALGQGPEFLTYFQNEAQLDKSGLPSDRFFAERPEGSVSTLKIQRTQQEDSAVYLCASSLIGGDGTNEKLFFGSGTQLSVL.

The table lists this clone with a few counts. This chain uses TRBV7-3 with TRBJ2-7; TRBD2 agrees at 9 bases. Germline V gene lookup returns CDR1 SGHTA and CDR2 FQGTGA. After removal of 2 bases from V and 0 bases from J, the junction contained 2 bases not matched to a gene. The CDR3 loop spans 15 amino acids. The CDR3 loop is CASSLAGGSSYEQYF. CDR3 in DNA: TGTGCCAGCAGCTTAGCGGGAGGGTCCTCCTACGAGCAGTACTTC.

The rearrangement joins TRBV4-1 to TRBJ2-1, with D maybe TRBD2 (6 bases). The CDR3 covers 17 residues. Germline-derived CDR1 and CDR2 are MGHRA and YSYEKL. With 0 bases removed from V and 6 bases from J, the gap between germline ends came to 18 bases. CDR3 loop: CASSQELGSLRSNEQFF. Written as DNA, the CDR3 is TGCGCCAGCAGCCAAGAGCTCGGGAGTTTACGGAGCAATGAGCAGTTCTTC.

V gene TRBV5-4 combines with J gene TRBJ1-1; TRBD1 matches at 7 bases. The CDR3 totals 15 residues. Germline V CDR1 and CDR2: SGHNT, YYREEE (reference sequence). The J segment lost 5 bases and the V segment lost 7 bases, leaving 14 bases of the junction unmatched. The CDR3 region is CASGSPATGATEAFF. The DNA of the CDR3 is TGTGCCAGCGGATCACCTGCTACAGGGGCGACTGAAGCTTTCTTT.